These 7 T cell receptor beta chains originate from one sample sequenced in a study of regulatory T cells in long-lasting Graves disease. Time point here: persistent/refractory GD, antithyroid drugs over 5 years with positive TRAb. The TCR library was prepared using RNA isolated from PBMCs. The authors built TCR beta libraries using iRepertoire HTBI primers and Arm-PCR of CDR3 regions. TCRdb ran MiXCR on the multiplex PCR reads and lists one entry per CDR3 protein. This table holds about 470,000 distinct CDR3 sequences, less than 25% found once. This material consisted of peripheral blood mononuclear cells (PBMCs), taken when the disease was refractory, from a patient treated with antithyroid drugs. All receptors derive from a female donor with Graves disease.

In its sample, this clonotype was seen many times. The rearrangement links TRBV6-1 to TRBJ2-5; TRBD1 or TRBD2 may be the D gene (5 bases each). The length of the CDR3 is 14 residues. Germline CDR1 and CDR2: MNHNS and SASEGT. The ends were cut back, 6 bases at V and 5 bases at J, with 16 bases in the middle. The CDR3 region has the DNA TGTGCCAGCAGCTACGTGGGGACGTGGGAGACCCAGTACTTC. Amino acid sequence: CASSYVGTWETQYF.

This clonotype was detected many times. The chain recombines TRBV20-1 with TRBJ2-7; 11 bases match TRBD2. Losses at the gene ends were 2 bases for V and 6 bases for J; bases not matched to a gene: 6. The CDR3 loop spans 14 amino acids. In germline, CDR1 is DFQATT, CDR2 SNEGSKA (reference sequence). CDR3: CSARQIAGGSEQYF. In DNA form, the CDR3 reads TGCAGTGCTAGACAAATAGCGGGGGGGAGCGAGCAGTACTTC.

This clonotype was picked up many times. This chain joins TRBV5-1 and TRBJ1-1; no definite D call. In germline, CDR1 is SGHRS, CDR2 YFSETQ. CDR3 length equals 14 residues. Trimming removed 1 base at V and 1 base at J, with 8 bases between. CDR3 DNA: TGCGCCAGCAGCTTGTATCAAAGGAACACTGAAGCTTTCTTT. It codes for CASSLYQRNTEAFF. The entire variable domain, with the rest obtained from reference TRBV5-1 and TRBJ1-1, is as follows: KAGVTQTPRYLIKTRGQQVTLSCSPISGHRSVSWYQQTPGQGLQFLFEYFSETQRNKGNFPGRFSGRQFSNSRSEMNVSTLELGDSALYLCASSLYQRNTEAFFGQGTRLTVV.

This clonotype was observed at least ten times. The CDR3 DNA sequence: TGTGCCAGCAGCTTACAATCAGGGCATAGGCTCACTCAGCCCCAGCATTTT. Protein: CASSLQSGHRLTQPQHF. The V call is TRBV7-2, the J call TRBJ1-5; tentatively, D is TRBD1 (5 bases). The CDR3 is 17 residues long. Germline-derived CDR1 and CDR2 are SGHTA and FQGNSA. Trimming cost V 2 bases and J 6 bases, with 20 bases left between them.

In its sample, this clonotype was seen many times. J is TRBJ2-7 and V is TRBV29-1, with D possibly matching TRBD1 (6 bases). The CDR3 is 11 residues long. Looked up from germline, CDR1 is SQVTM and CDR2 is ANQGSEA. Trimming cost V 7 bases and J 1 base, with 8 bases left between them. Here the CDR3 DNA reads TGCAGCGCTGGACAGTCCTACGAGCAGTACTTC. Translating gives CSAGQSYEQYF.

This clonotype has a count of ten or more. The chain employs TRBV2 and TRBJ2-2; the D gene is possibly TRBD1 (5 bases). The CDR3 totals 14 residues. Germline CDR1 reads SNHLY; CDR2 reads FYNNEI. Trimming took 3 bases from V and 7 from J, leaving 12 bases between them. The DNA for the CDR3 is TGTGCCAGCAGTGAGCAGGGTTTTGGCGGGGAGCTGTTTTTT. Amino acid sequence: CASSEQGFGGELFF. The whole variable domain, remainder taken from reference TRBV2 and TRBJ2-2, is EPEVTQTPSHQVTQMGQEVILRCVPISNHLYFYWYRQILGQKVEFLVSFYNNEISEKSEIFDDQFSVERPDGSNFTLKIRSTKLEDSAMYFCASSEQGFGGELFFGEGSRLTVL.

In this sample, this clonotype turned up many times. The CDR3 protein is CASSLDGANYGYTF. The CDR3, as DNA: TGTGCCAGCAGTTTGGACGGAGCGAACTATGGCTACACCTTC. The V call is TRBV12-3 or TRBV12-4, the J call TRBJ1-2; D is uncertain. This CDR3 has 14 amino acids. Trimming cost V 3 bases and J 2 bases, with 10 bases left between them.